Listed below are T cell receptor beta chains from one sample, sequenced in a study of early T cells in non-severe SARS-CoV-2 infection. TCRdb re-called the 5' RACE reads through MiXCR, storing one row per CDR3 protein. Of roughly 40,000 distinct CDR3 sequences in the sample, 10% to 15% were seen once. The material sequenced was whole blood. The receptor set was obtained from an adult who was a healthcare worker with PCR-confirmed SARS-CoV-2 infection or an uninfected control (not recorded which). Each CDR3 is given with its conserved first and last residue. The order of the fields is V gene, clone size, D gene, J gene, CDR3 protein, CDR3 DNA. D genes are given only for firm matches. Size values are once, few and many counts, or a class for expanded clones, and some rows have none.

v_gene: TRBV29-1
abundance: many
d_gene: .
j_gene: TRBJ2-3
CDR3aa: CSVQPDRRGRADTQYF
CDR3nt: TGCAGCGTTCAACCGGACAGGAGGGGGCGAGCAGATACGCAGTATTTT

v_gene: TRBV28
abundance: few
d_gene: TRBD2
j_gene: TRBJ2-7
CDR3aa: CASSFPTSAPPYEQYF
CDR3nt: TGTGCCAGCAGTTTCCCAACTAGCGCCCCACCCTACGAGCAGTACTTC

v_gene: TRBV2
abundance: few
d_gene: .
j_gene: TRBJ2-3
CDR3aa: CASTGTFLLTDTQYF
CDR3nt: TGTGCCAGCACTGGGACCTTTCTCCTCACAGATACGCAGTATTTT

v_gene: TRBV4-1
abundance: .
d_gene: .
j_gene: TRBJ2-4
CDR3aa: CASSQDVRGDIQYF
CDR3nt: TGCGCCAGCAGCCAAGATGTAAGGGGGGACATTCAGTACTTC

v_gene: TRBV7-2
abundance: many
d_gene: .
j_gene: TRBJ2-2
CDR3aa: CASSLVRSRGELFF
CDR3nt: TGTGCCAGCAGCTTAGTAAGGTCGAGGGGGGAGCTGTTTTTT

v_gene: TRBV7-2
abundance: many
d_gene: .
j_gene: TRBJ2-5
CDR3aa: CASRGAGLQETQYF
CDR3nt: TGTGCCAGCAGGGGGGCAGGCCTACAAGAGACCCAGTACTTC

v_gene: TRBV9
abundance: many
d_gene: .
j_gene: TRBJ2-1
CDR3aa: CASSTTQGMGQQFF
CDR3nt: TGTGCCAGCAGCACGACCCAGGGGATGGGGCAGCAGTTCTTC

v_gene: TRBV29-1
abundance: few
d_gene: TRBD1
j_gene: TRBJ2-2
CDR3aa: CSVTGAGELFF
CDR3nt: TGCAGCGTTACAGGGGCCGGGGAGCTGTTTTTT

v_gene: TRBV25-1
abundance: few
d_gene: .
j_gene: TRBJ2-1
CDR3aa: CATQPRDIFYNEQFF
CDR3nt: TGTGCCACCCAACCACGGGACATCTTCTACAATGAGCAGTTCTTC

v_gene: TRBV18
abundance: few
d_gene: .
j_gene: TRBJ2-7
CDR3aa: CASSSGGTDEQYF
CDR3nt: TGTGCCAGCTCATCCGGTGGGACGGACGAGCAGTACTTC

v_gene: TRBV7-2
abundance: many
d_gene: TRBD2
j_gene: TRBJ2-7
CDR3aa: CASSLSGGPSGSFEQYF
CDR3nt: TGTGCCAGCAGCTTATCTGGGGGACCTAGCGGGAGTTTCGAGCAGTACTTC

v_gene: TRBV4-1
abundance: .
d_gene: .
j_gene: TRBJ2-7
CDR3aa: CASSQEYGYYEQYF
CDR3nt: TGCGCCAGCAGCCAAGAATACGGTTACTACGAGCAGTACTTC

v_gene: TRBV18
abundance: few
d_gene: .
j_gene: TRBJ1-3
CDR3aa: CASSLTVSRNSGNTIYF
CDR3nt: TGTGCCAGCTCACTAACGGTGTCCAGGAACTCTGGAAACACCATATATTTT

v_gene: TRBV27
abundance: many
d_gene: .
j_gene: TRBJ1-5
CDR3aa: CASSKGGRVSQPQHF
CDR3nt: TGTGCCAGCTCAAAGGGGGGGCGCGTGAGTCAGCCCCAGCATTTT

v_gene: TRBV5-1
abundance: many
d_gene: .
j_gene: TRBJ1-2
CDR3aa: CASSRAGGSSGVYGYTF
CDR3nt: TGCGCCAGCAGCCGAGCCGGGGGGAGCTCAGGCGTCTATGGCTACACCTTC

v_gene: TRBV6-5
abundance: many
d_gene: .
j_gene: TRBJ2-5
CDR3aa: CASSKSGQQETQYF
CDR3nt: TGTGCCAGCTCTAAAAGCGGACAGCAAGAGACCCAGTACTTC

v_gene: TRBV20-1
abundance: many
d_gene: TRBD1
j_gene: TRBJ2-3
CDR3aa: CSADDREKNTDTQYF
CDR3nt: TGCAGTGCGGACGACAGGGAGAAGAACACAGATACGCAGTATTTT